The clone carrying this T cell receptor beta chain has a handful of counts. Its antigen is not known. This sample was included in a study of blood T cells in healthy people across ages. Regarding the study as a whole: Conclusively comparing naive with antigen-experienced cells was impossible with unsorted PBMCs.

With a J-beta primer mix and a sample-barcoded 5' primer, a second PCR ran about 7 to 11 cycles. TCRdb re-called the 5' RACE reads through MiXCR, storing one row per CDR3 protein. The data show some 1.6 million distinct CDR3 sequences, roughly a third seen once. The trim removed 6 bases at V and 2 bases at J, leaving 7 bases unmatched. The CDR3 has 15 residues. Germline V gene sequence: CDR1 ENHRY, CDR2 SYGVKD. What was sequenced was blood. V is TRBV10-3 and J is TRBJ2-3; 8 nucleotides align to TRBD2. This receptor was identified in a woman aged 25 to 39 in good health. The CDR3, as DNA: TGTGCCATCAGGCGGGGGGACACCAACACAGATACGCAGTATTTT. Translated: CAIRRGDTNTDTQYF.